Below, 17 T cell receptor beta chains from the same sample are listed, as sequenced in a study of a mutant IDH1 vaccine in newly diagnosed glioma. Time point indicated: baseline, week 1 (first vaccination visit). The treatment was: pre-vaccination baseline after standard-of-care therapy. TCRdb keeps only in-frame clones here, not all; method: immunoSEQ multiplex PCR. The data hold around 87,000 clones, with 83% observed a single time. This material consisted of PBMCs, taken from a glioma patient treated with radiotherapy, temozolomide or both. The receptors were gathered from a woman between 50 and 59 years old with glioma.

The V call is TRBV27, the J call TRBJ2-3, with unresolved D. Looked up from germline, CDR1 is MNHEY and CDR2 is SMNVEV (reference sequence). V was pared by 3 bases and J by 5 bases, with 6 bases between. The CDR3 has 12 amino acids. The CDR3 spells CASSFLGDTQYF. CDR3 in DNA: TGTGCCAGCAGTTTCCTGGGAGATACGCAGTATTTT.

The CDR3 DNA follows: TGTGCCAGCAGCTGGTTTAGTGCGGGACAGGGACATGAAAAACTGTTTTTT. The encoded protein is CASSWFSAGQGHEKLFF. The chain links TRBV5-6 to TRBJ1-4; 9 nucleotides match TRBD1. The CDR3 consists of 17 residues. Per germline, CDR1 SGHDT and CDR2 YYEEEE. The ends lost 3 bases at V and 6 bases at J; junction bases unmatched: 12.

This chain connects TRBV5-1 to TRBJ2-5; unclear D gene. Trimming removed 0 bases from V and 2 bases from J, with 8 bases in between. The V gene's germline CDR1 is SGHRS and CDR2 YFSETQ. This CDR3 is 14 amino acids long. The CDR3 region is CASSLAYGQETQYF. Written as DNA, the CDR3 is TGCGCCAGCAGCTTGGCCTACGGGCAAGAGACCCAGTACTTC.

By frequency in the sample, this clone is medium-sized. The chain is built from TRBV6-1 and TRBJ2-2; 10 nucleotides match TRBD2. Germline-derived CDR1 and CDR2 are MNHNS and SASEGT. J lost 3 bases, V lost 7 bases, and 5 bases had no gene match. This CDR3 spans 15 amino acids. CDR3 region: CASTRLAGDTGELFF. CDR3 DNA sequence: TGTGCCAGCACCCGACTAGCGGGCGACACCGGGGAGCTGTTTTTT.

This clone was picked up one time. This specimen includes other DNA sequences encoding the same CDR3. J is TRBJ1-1 and V is TRBV5-1, with unresolved D. The CDR3 has 13 residues. Germline values: CDR1 SGHRS, CDR2 YFSETQ. The V and J ends lost 1 base and 1 base respectively, with 5 bases between them. The CDR3 region is CASSLQENTEAFF. The CDR3 nucleotides are TGCGCCAGCAGCTTGCAGGAGAACACTGAAGCTTTCTTT.

The chain recombines TRBV11-2 with TRBJ2-1, with D possibly matching TRBD2 (6 bases). Trimming cost V 3 bases and J 9 bases, with 18 bases left between them. The CDR3 spans 15 residues. CDR1 and CDR2 from the germline V gene are SGHAT and FQNNGV. Here the CDR3 reads CASSLGVGTGGEQFF. The CDR3 DNA follows: TGTGCCAGCAGCTTGGGGGTCGGGACTGGGGGTGAGCAGTTCTTC.

V gene TRBV9 combines with J gene TRBJ1-6, with a possible D match to TRBD1 (6 bases). Trimming stripped 3 bases from V and 6 bases from J, with 10 bases between. The germline V gene encodes CDR1 SGDLS and CDR2 YYNGEE. The CDR3 length is 14 residues. In nucleotides, the CDR3 is TGTGCCAGCAGCGGCGAAGGGGGTAATTCACCCCTCCACTTT. Translating it yields CASSGEGGNSPLHF.

The chain carries TRBV14 and TRBJ1-3, with D possibly being TRBD1 (6 bases). Germline V lookup: CDR1 SGHDN, CDR2 FVKESK. The CDR3 consists of 16 residues. Trimming shortened V by 0 bases and J by 4 bases, and 13 bases separated the two germline ends. For the CDR3, the DNA is TGTGCCAGCAGCCAAGACCAACGGGGGCTCGGAAACACCATATATTTT. Its protein product is CASSQDQRGLGNTIYF.

The chain is built from TRBV6-5 and TRBJ1-1; D is unclear. The CDR3 sequence is 11 residues long. V lost 8 bases to trimming and J lost 1 base, with 5 bases between them. From germline, CDR1 is MNHEY and CDR2 SVGAGI. CDR3 in amino acids: CASLRNTEAFF. CDR3 nucleotide sequence: TGTGCCAGCCTTAGGAACACTGAAGCTTTCTTT.

The gene calls are TRBV29-1 and TRBJ1-2, with TRBD1 identical over 9 bases. With V trimmed by 4 bases and J by 7 bases, 10 bases remained unmatched. CDR3 size: 14 residues. In germline, CDR1 is SQVTM, CDR2 ANQGSEA. The CDR3 sequence is CSVVLGTGSSGYTF. For the CDR3, the DNA is TGCAGCGTTGTTCTCGGGACAGGGTCTAGTGGCTACACCTTC.

This clone came up a few times. The chain employs TRBV29-1 and TRBJ1-1; weak D call: TRBD1 (5 bases). CDR3 length: 13 amino acids. CDR1 and CDR2 from the germline V gene are SQVTM and ANQGSEA. Trimming took off 4 bases at V and 1 base at J, with 10 bases between the two ends. The CDR3 spells CSVVEGTNTEAFF. CDR3 coding DNA: TGCAGCGTTGTGGAGGGGACGAACACTGAAGCTTTCTTT.

This sequence joins TRBV7-2 and TRBJ1-6; possible D gene TRBD1, 6 bases. V lost 5 bases and J lost 7, with 18 bases in between. The germline gives CDR1 SGHTA, CDR2 FQGNSA. The CDR3 runs 16 residues. The CDR3 DNA reads as TGTGCCAGCAGCCTAGACGGACAGACGAGGAATTCACCCCTCCACTTT. It yields the protein CASSLDGQTRNSPLHF.

The chain uses TRBV19 and TRBJ2-2; D uncertain. Trimming stripped 10 bases from V and 1 base from J, with 13 bases between. The CDR3 runs to 14 residues. CDR1 and CDR2 from the germline V gene are LNHDA and SQIVND (reference sequence). This CDR3 is CATRAGLNTGELFF. CDR3 nucleotide sequence: TGTGCCACCCGGGCAGGCCTGAACACCGGGGAGCTGTTTTTT.

The chain combines TRBV2 with TRBJ1-5; 9 bases map to TRBD1. Germline loops: CDR1 SNHLY, CDR2 FYNNEI. This CDR3 spans 15 amino acids. The V and J ends lost 5 bases and 1 base, in that order; junction bases with no gene match: 3. CDR3 coding DNA: TGTGCCAGCAGTTCCGACAGGGGGAGCAATCAGCCCCAGCATTTT. It encodes CASSSDRGSNQPQHF.

V and J are TRBV5-4 and TRBJ1-2; TRBD1 matches 9 bases. Per the germline V gene, CDR1 is SGHNT and CDR2 is YYREEE (reference sequence). The CDR3 has 16 amino acids. J was trimmed by 8 bases and V by 4 bases; bases with no gene match: 15. The CDR3 reads CASSKRATGGNSGYTF. The CDR3 DNA sequence: TGTGCCAGCAGCAAAAGAGCCACAGGGGGCAACAGCGGCTACACCTTC.

The V and J genes are TRBV5-6 and TRBJ2-7; no clear D. Germline CDR1 SGHDT, CDR2 YYEEEE. V lost 1 base and J lost 5, with 16 bases in between. The CDR3 runs to 15 residues. As DNA, the CDR3 is TGTGCCAGCAGCTTGTACGGCAGGTTTGGTGACGAGCAGTACTTC. Its protein is CASSLYGRFGDEQYF.

The chain has TRBV9 and TRBJ2-5; D is perhaps TRBD1 or TRBD2 (5 bases each). This CDR3 is built from 14 residues. The germline V gene encodes CDR1 SGDLS and CDR2 YYNGEE. V was pared by 2 bases and J by 4 bases, with 12 bases between. CDR3: CASSVQGRGETQYF. In DNA, the CDR3 is TGTGCCAGCAGCGTTCAGGGCCGGGGAGAGACCCAGTACTTC.